The entry below gives a single T cell receptor beta chain sequence along with its context. This specimen belongs to a study of low-dose radiotherapy and immunotherapy resistance in tumors. Study-level background: Patients took 300 mg oral aspirin daily for four cycles from cycle 1 day 1.

The CDR3 extends over 13 amino acids. Germline-derived CDR1 and CDR2 are LGHNA and YSLEER. V was pared by 1 base and J by 2 bases, with 5 bases between. With TRAV- and TRBV-specific primers, first-strand cDNA was made, covering the alpha and beta chains. PCR amplification of the TCRs was performed with Phusion for 20 to 25 PCR cycles, and it relied on a constant-region primer together with a V-primer adapter. TCRdb processed the reads anew with MiXCR; each CDR3 protein has one entry. This table has under 70,000 distinct CDR3 sequences, 20% to 25% appearing once. Time point noted: after trial treatment. As for treatment: LDRT plus nivolumab, ipilimumab, low-dose cyclophosphamide and aspirin (RACIN trial).

This sequence was found in a male donor with prostate cancer. The genes are TRBV4-3 and TRBJ2-5; D is undetermined. The sequencing here drew on PBMCs, taken after low-dose radiotherapy plus immunotherapy. The DNA of the CDR3 is TGCGCCAGCAGCCAAGTGAGACAAGAGACCCAGTACTTC. Amino acids: CASSQVRQETQYF.